This T cell receptor (beta chain) was observed in a study of shared clonotypes between healthy human individuals. Sequenced by immunoSEQ multiplex PCR; TCRdb stores in-frame clones only, minus some. The sample contains some 2,100,000 clones, under 97% of which appear only once. CDR1 SGHTA and CDR2 FQGNSA come from the germline V gene. J gave up 3 bases and V 3 bases, and 10 bases lay outside the gene matches. The CDR3 runs to 16 residues. This TCR derives from a man younger than 30 in good health. The chain employs TRBV7-2 and TRBJ2-7; TRBD1 matches 8 bases. The sequenced material came from naive CD4+ T cells sorted from blood. Subset specified: CD45RA+ positively selected. DNA for the CDR3: TGTGCCAGCAGCTTGGCCCTGGGGACAGGTATCTACGAGCAGTACTTC. It specifies CASSLALGTGIYEQYF.